This TCR beta chain stems from a study of shared clonotypes between healthy human individuals. Study-level results: It was the non-shared clonotypes that had lower generation probabilities than clonotypes shared by all four donors. Between a few donors, naive CD4 clonotypes were shared at a level of about 5%. Deeper or shallower sequencing was expected to change how clonotypes are shared among donors.

On this clone itself: As yet, its antigen is unknown.

Using immunoSEQ multiplex PCR, the repertoire was profiled, and TCRdb retains in-frame clones only, with some absent. This sample has fewer than 850,000 clones, with less than 95% found just once. The CDR3 is 15 amino acids. Trimming cost V 2 bases and J 9 bases; bases outside gene matches: 11. Germline-derived CDR1 and CDR2 are SGHNT and YYREEE (reference sequence). The source material was memory CD8+ T cells from PBMCs. Subset defined: CD45RO+ cells pooled with CCR7-negative TemRA cells. This receptor was identified in a man between 18 and 29 years old in good health. Some clones in this sample may be carry-over from other donors' samples. V is TRBV5-4 and J is TRBJ2-1; 7 bases align to TRBD1. The CDR3: CASSFWTDRVGEQFF. CDR3 DNA: TGTGCCAGCAGCTTCTGGACCGACAGGGTGGGTGAGCAGTTCTTC.